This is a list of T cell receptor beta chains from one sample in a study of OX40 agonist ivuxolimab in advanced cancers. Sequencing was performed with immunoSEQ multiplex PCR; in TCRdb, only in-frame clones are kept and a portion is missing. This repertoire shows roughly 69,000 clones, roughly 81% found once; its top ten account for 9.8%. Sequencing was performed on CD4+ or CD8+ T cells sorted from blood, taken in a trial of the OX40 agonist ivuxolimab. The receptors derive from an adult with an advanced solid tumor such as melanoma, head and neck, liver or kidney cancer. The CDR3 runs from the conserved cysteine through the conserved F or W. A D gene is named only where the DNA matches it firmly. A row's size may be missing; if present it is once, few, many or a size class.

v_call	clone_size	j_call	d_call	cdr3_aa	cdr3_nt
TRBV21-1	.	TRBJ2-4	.	CASSARLAVLAKNIQYF	TGTGCCAGCAGCGCAAGACTAGCGGTTTTAGCCAAAAACATTCAGTACTTC
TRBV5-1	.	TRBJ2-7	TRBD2	CASSRGLAGVLYEQYF	TGCGCCAGCAGCAGGGGACTAGCGGGGGTGCTCTACGAGCAGTACTTC
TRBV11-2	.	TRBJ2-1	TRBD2	CASSPGARGRGTYNEQFF	TGTGCCAGCAGCCCGGGCGCGAGAGGGCGGGGGACCTACAATGAGCAGTTCTTC
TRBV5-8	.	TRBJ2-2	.	CASSQGSWRANTGELFF	TGTGCCAGCAGTCAAGGGTCGTGGCGTGCGAACACCGGGGAGCTGTTTTTT
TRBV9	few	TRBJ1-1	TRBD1	CASSAGTGGGSGNTEAFF	TGTGCCAGCAGCGCCGGGACAGGGGGCGGATCAGGGAACACTGAAGCTTTCTTT
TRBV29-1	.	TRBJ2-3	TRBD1	CSVKPGQITDTQYF	TGCAGCGTTAAACCGGGACAGATAACAGATACGCAGTATTTT
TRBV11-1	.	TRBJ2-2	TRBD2	CASSLELRGLAGNTGELFF	TGTGCCAGCAGCTTAGAATTGCGTGGACTAGCGGGGAACACCGGGGAGCTGTTTTTT
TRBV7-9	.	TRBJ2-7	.	CASSKTGYEQYF	TGTGCCAGCAGCAAAACAGGGTACGAGCAGTACTTC
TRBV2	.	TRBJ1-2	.	CASSLDRKRQAYGYTF	TGTGCCAGCAGTTTGGACAGAAAACGCCAAGCCTATGGCTACACCTTC
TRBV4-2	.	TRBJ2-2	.	CASRVGANTGELFF	TGTGCCAGCAGGGTGGGAGCGAACACCGGGGAGCTGTTTTTT
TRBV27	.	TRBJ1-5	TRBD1	CASSSQTGGRQPQHF	TGTGCCAGCAGTTCACAGACAGGGGGGCGGCAGCCCCAGCATTTT
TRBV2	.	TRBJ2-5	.	CASSFTGWRETQYF	TGTGCCAGCAGTTTTACAGGGTGGCGGGAGACCCAGTACTTC
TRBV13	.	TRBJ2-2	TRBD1	CASSFGTGEPNTGELFF	TGTGCCAGCAGCTTCGGGACAGGGGAACCGAACACCGGGGAGCTGTTTTTT
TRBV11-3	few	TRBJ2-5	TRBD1	CASSLESGQGQETQYF	TGTGCCAGCAGCTTAGAATCGGGACAGGGACAAGAGACCCAGTACTTC
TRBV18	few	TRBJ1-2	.	CASSPQATNYGYTF	TGTGCCAGCTCACCACAGGCTACTAACTATGGCTACACCTTC
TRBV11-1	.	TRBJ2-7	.	CASSFARSYEQYF	TGTGCCAGCAGCTTCGCTAGGTCCTACGAGCAGTACTTC
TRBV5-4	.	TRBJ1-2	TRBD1	CASSSGTDRYGYTF	TGTGCCAGCAGCTCCGGGACGGACAGGTATGGCTACACCTTC
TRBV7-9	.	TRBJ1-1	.	CASSRIGGEGAFF	TGTGCCAGCAGCCGAATTGGCGGGGAAGGGGCTTTCTTT
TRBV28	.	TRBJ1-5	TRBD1	CASSEGQVSNQPQHF	TGTGCCAGCAGTGAAGGACAGGTATCAAATCAGCCCCAGCATTTT